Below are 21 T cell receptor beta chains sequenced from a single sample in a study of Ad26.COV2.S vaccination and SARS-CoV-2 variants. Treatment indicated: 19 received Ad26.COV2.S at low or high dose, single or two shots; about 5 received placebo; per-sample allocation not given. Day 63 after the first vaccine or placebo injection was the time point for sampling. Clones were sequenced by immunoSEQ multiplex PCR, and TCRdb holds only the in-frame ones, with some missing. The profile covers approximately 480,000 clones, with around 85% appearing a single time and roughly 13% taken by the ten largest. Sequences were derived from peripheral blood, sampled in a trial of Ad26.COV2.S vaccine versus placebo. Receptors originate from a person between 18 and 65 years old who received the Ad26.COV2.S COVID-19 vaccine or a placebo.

The CDR3 DNA reads TGTGCCAGCAGCTTACAAGTGAACACTGAAGCTTTCTTT. Protein: CASSLQVNTEAFF. The chain uses TRBV13 and TRBJ1-1; D gene uncertain. The germline V gene encodes CDR1 PRHDT and CDR2 FYEKMQ (reference sequence). Trimming took 2 bases from V and 0 from J, leaving 4 bases between them. The length of the CDR3 is 13 residues.

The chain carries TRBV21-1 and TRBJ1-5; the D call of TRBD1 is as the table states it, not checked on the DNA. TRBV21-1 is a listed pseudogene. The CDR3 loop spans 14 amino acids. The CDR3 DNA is TGTGCCAGCAGCAAAAGTTACAGAAATCAGCCCCAGCATTTT. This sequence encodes CASSKSYRNQPQHF.

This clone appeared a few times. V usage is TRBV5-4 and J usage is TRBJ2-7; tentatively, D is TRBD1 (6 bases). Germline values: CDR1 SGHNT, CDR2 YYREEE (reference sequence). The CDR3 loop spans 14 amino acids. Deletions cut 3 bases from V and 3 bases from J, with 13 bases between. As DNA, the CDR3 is TGTGCCAGCAGCTCCCAGACAGGTCACTACGAGCAGTACTTC. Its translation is CASSSQTGHYEQYF.

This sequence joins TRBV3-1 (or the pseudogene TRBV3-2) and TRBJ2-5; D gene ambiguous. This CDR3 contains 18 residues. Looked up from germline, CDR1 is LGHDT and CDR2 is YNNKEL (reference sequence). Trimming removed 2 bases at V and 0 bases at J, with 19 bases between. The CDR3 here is CASSQTDLGPSYQETQYF. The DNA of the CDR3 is TGTGCCAGCAGCCAAACGGACCTCGGGCCCTCGTACCAAGAGACCCAGTACTTC.

CDR3 bases: TGTGCCAGCAGCCGGCCGGGACAGTACTATGGCTACACCTTC. Its translation: CASSRPGQYYGYTF. The J gene is TRBJ1-2, the V gene TRBV7-2, with 7 bases that match TRBD1. Germline trimming cut 5 bases from V and 3 bases from J; bases unmatched to any gene: 6. The CDR3 extends over 14 amino acids. The V gene's germline CDR1 is SGHTA and CDR2 FQGNSA.

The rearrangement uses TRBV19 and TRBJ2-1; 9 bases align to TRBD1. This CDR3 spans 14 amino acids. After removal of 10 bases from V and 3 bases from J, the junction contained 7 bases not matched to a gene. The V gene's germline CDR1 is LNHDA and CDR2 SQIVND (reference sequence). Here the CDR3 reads CATQGGQGYNEQFF. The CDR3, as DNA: TGTGCCACCCAAGGGGGACAGGGCTACAATGAGCAGTTCTTC.

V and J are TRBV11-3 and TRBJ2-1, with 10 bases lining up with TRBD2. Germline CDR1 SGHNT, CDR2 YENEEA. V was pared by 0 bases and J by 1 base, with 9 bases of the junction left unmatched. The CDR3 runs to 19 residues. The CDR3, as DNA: TGTGCCAGCAGCTTAGATTCCTCGGCGACTAGCGGGTCCTACAATGAGCAGTTCTTC. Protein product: CASSLDSSATSGSYNEQFF.

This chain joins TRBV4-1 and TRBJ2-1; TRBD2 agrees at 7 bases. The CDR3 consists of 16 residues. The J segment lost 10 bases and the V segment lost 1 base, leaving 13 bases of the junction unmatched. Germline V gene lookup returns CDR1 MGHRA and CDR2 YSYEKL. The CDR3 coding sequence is TGCGCCAGCAGCCAAGGGGTACTAGCGCCCGGGGAGGAGCAGTTCTTC. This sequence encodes CASSQGVLAPGEEQFF.

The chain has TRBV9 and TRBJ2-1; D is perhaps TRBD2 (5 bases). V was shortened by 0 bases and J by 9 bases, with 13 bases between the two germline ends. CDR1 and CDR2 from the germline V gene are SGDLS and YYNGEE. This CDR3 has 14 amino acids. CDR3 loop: CASSVVLGISEQFF. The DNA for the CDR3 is TGTGCCAGCAGCGTAGTTCTCGGGATCTCTGAGCAGTTCTTC.

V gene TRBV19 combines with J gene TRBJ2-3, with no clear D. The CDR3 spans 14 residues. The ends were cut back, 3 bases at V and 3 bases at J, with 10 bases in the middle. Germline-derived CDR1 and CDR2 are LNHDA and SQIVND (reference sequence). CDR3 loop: CASSMGSLTDTQYF. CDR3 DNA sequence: TGTGCCAGTAGTATGGGAAGTCTTACAGATACGCAGTATTTT. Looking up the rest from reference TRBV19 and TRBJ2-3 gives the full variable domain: DGGITQSPKYLFRKEGQNVTLSCEQNLNHDAMYWYRQDPGQGLRLIYYSQIVNDFQKGDIAEGYSVSREKKESFPLTVTSAQKNPTAFYLCASSMGSLTDTQYFGPGTRLTVL.

CDR3 in DNA: TGCAGCGTTGAAGGGGGAAGTCCGGAGCAGTTCTTC. Protein product: CSVEGGSPEQFF. This chain connects TRBV29-1 to TRBJ2-1; D gene uncertain. In germline, CDR1 is SQVTM, CDR2 ANQGSEA. The CDR3 loop spans 12 amino acids. Trimming left V 1 base short and J 10 bases short, with 11 bases between.

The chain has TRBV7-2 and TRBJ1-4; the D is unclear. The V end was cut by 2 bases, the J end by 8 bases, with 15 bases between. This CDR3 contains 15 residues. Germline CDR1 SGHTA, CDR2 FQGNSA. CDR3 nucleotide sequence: TGTGCCAGCAGCTTACGGAGGGCAGAGACCGAAAAACTGTTTTTT. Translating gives CASSLRRAETEKLFF.

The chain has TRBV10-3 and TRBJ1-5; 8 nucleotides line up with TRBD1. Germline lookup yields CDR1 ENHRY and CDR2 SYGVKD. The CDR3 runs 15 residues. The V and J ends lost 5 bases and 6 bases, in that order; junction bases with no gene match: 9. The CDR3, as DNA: TGTGCCATCAGTCCGGACAGGGCTCAGGCTCAGCCCCAGCATTTT. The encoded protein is CAISPDRAQAQPQHF.

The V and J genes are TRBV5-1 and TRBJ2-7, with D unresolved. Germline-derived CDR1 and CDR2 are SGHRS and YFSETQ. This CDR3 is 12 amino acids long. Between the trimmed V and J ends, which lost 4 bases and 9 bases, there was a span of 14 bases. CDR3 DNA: TGCGCCAGCAGCCTTACGGGCAACGGGCAGTACTTC. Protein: CASSLTGNGQYF.

Here the CDR3 DNA reads TGTGCCTGGAGTGACCCCCGGGGAGTGGGTACCGGGGAGCTGTTTTTT. It codes for CAWSDPRGVGTGELFF. This sequence joins TRBV30 and TRBJ2-2; a weak D match, TRBD2 (5 bases). CDR1 is GTSNPN, CDR2 SVGIG, per germline (reference sequence). The CDR3 runs 16 residues. Trimming shortened V by 1 base and J by 5 bases, and 17 bases separated the two germline ends.

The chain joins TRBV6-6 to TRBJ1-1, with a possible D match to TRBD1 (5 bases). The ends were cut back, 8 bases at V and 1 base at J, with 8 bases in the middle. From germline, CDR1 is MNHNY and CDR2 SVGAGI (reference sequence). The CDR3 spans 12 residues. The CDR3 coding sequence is TGTGCCAGCGTCCAGGGGAACACTGAAGCTTTCTTT. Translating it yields CASVQGNTEAFF.

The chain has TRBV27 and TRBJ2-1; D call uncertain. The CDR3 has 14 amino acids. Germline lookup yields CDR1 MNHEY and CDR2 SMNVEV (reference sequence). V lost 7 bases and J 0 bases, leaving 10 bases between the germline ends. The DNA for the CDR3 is TGTGCCAGCAAGGGCAGTAGCTCCTACAATGAGCAGTTCTTC. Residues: CASKGSSSYNEQFF.

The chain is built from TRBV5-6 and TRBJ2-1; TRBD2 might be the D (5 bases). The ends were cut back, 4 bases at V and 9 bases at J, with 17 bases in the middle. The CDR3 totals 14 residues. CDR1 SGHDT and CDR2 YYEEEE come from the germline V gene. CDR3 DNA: TGTGCCAGCAGCCGACCCTGGGATCGGGGTGAGCAGTTCTTC. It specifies CASSRPWDRGEQFF.

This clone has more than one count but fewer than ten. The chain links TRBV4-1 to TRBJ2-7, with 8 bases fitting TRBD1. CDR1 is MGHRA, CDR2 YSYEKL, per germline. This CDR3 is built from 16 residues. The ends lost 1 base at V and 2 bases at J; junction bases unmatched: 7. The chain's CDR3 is CASSQAADRATYEQYF. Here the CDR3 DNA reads TGCGCCAGCAGCCAAGCTGCGGACAGGGCCACCTACGAGCAGTACTTC.

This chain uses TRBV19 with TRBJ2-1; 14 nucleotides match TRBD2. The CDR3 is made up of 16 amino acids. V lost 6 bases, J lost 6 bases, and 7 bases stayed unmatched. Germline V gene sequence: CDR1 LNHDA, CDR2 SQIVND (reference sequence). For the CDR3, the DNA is TGTGCCAGTAGGGACGAAGGACTAGCGGGAGGCAATGAGCAGTTCTTC. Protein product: CASRDEGLAGGNEQFF.

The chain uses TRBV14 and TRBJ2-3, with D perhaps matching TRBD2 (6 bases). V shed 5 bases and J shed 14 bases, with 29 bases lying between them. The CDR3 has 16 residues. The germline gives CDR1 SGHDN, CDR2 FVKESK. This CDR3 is CASSEGSRGRPTRVYF. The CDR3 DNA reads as TGTGCCAGCAGCGAAGGGAGTAGAGGGAGGCCTACACGGGTGTATTTT.